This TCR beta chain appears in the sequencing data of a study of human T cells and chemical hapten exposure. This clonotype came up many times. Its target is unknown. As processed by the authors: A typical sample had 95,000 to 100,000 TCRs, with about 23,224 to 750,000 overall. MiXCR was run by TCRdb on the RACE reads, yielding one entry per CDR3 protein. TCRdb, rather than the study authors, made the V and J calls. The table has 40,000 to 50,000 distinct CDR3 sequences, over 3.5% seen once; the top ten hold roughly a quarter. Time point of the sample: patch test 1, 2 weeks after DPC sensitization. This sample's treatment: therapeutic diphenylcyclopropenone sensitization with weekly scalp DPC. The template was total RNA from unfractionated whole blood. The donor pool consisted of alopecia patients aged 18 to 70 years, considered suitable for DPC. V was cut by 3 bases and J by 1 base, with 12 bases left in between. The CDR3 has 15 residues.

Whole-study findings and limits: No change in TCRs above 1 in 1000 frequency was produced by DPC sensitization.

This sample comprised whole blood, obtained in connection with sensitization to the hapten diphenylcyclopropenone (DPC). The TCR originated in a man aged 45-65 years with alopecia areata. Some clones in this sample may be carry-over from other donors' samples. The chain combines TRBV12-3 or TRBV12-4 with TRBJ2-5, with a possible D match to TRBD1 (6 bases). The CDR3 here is CASSFQGPVQETQYF. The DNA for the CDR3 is TGTGCCAGCAGTTTCCAGGGGCCAGTCCAAGAGACCCAGTACTTC.